Described below is a single T cell receptor (beta chain) sequence and its context. This sample was taken from a study of prognosis after radiotherapy for stage I lung cancer. Turning to the study itself: Stage I non-small cell lung cancer patients were enrolled in Nanjing, China. This enrollment took place between early 2018 and January 2019. The study delivered radiotherapy as SBRT in 3 to 5 fractions, with a biologically effective dose of at least 100 Gy.

V was cut by 5 bases and J by 1 base, with 12 bases left in between. The CDR3 length is 15 residues. Multiplex PCR, run in two rounds, amplified TCR beta CDR3 from genomic DNA. Amplification in first-round PCR relied on primers specific to each TRBV and TRBJ gene. TCRdb passed the multiplex PCR reads through MiXCR, listing each CDR3 protein once. The sample records about 18,000 distinct CDR3 sequences, 17% being singletons. This rearrangement joins TRBV12-3 or TRBV12-4 to TRBJ2-4; the D gene could be TRBD1 or TRBD2 (5 bases each). The sample was PBMCs, taken before or after stereotactic body radiation therapy (not recorded which). This sequence originates from a donor over 45 with non-small cell lung cancer. The CDR3 DNA follows: TGTGCCAGCAGTGACCGACGGGGCGCCAAAAACATTCAGTACTTC. Translation: CASSDRRGAKNIQYF.